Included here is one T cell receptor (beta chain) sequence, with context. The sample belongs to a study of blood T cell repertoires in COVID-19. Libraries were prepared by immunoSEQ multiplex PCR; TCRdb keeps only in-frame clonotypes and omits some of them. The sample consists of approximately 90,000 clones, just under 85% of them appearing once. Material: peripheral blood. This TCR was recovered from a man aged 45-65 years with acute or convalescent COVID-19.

The CDR3 bases are TGTGCCAGCAGTGGGCCCGGGACTAGCGGGAGATGGAATGAGCAGTTCTTC. Translation: CASSGPGTSGRWNEQFF. The gene calls are TRBV6-1 and TRBJ2-1; TRBD2 agrees at 14 bases. The CDR3 totals 17 residues. Unmatched junction bases numbered 9, after V lost 4 bases and J lost 7 bases. From germline, CDR1 is MNHNS and CDR2 SASEGT.